This TCR beta chain was captured by sequencing in a study of early T cells in non-severe SARS-CoV-2 infection (dated by TCRdb to the early 2020s). Turning to the overall study: TCR sequencing used bulk RNA from unsorted whole blood, so alpha and beta chains could not be paired.

The library was produced with 5' RACE. The sequencer listed for this sample is NextSeq 500. The TCR library protocol attached unique molecular identifiers to individual cDNA molecules to correct for sequencing error and PCR bias. TCR alpha and beta chains were both sequenced, and the abundances of alpha and beta sequences in each sample were closely correlated with each other. Processing in the source paper ran as follows. Decombinator V4 was used to annotate TCR sequences for V gene, J gene and CDR3. TCRs were defined as expanded if a significant change between any two time points was detected under a Poisson model with p below 0.0001. TCR abundances were normalised to the total number of TCRs sequenced in each sample and reported as counts per million. MAIT TCRs were defined by TRAV1-2 paired with TRAJ12, TRAJ20 or TRAJ33, and iNKT TCRs by TRAV10 paired with TRAJ18. A search of VDJdb, accessed on 1 November 2021, was run for TCRs annotated to CMV, EBV and SARS-CoV-2, with TCRs annotated for multiple antigens excluded. TCRdb trimmed public reads at Q25 via fastp, called clones via MiXCR and kept in-frame beta chains. Every entry covers one CDR3 protein and lists the most common genes and DNA from its rows. These V and J calls originate from TCRdb's pipeline instead of the authors' own analysis. The sample table lists about 66,000 distinct CDR3 sequences, roughly 13% of them with a count of one. The ten biggest clones cover over 6.5% of the sample.

A case-control design nested within a healthcare worker cohort in London, UK, was used, with weekly nasopharyngeal swab PCR tests and blood sampling performed. Between 23 and 31 March 2020, the week of the UK lockdown, healthcare workers were enrolled and then followed up weekly for as long as 16 weeks. What the research found in general, with its limitations: VDJdb matching was skewed toward anti-spike CD8 responses, so virus-specific expansions were likely underestimated and private and CD4 specificities were missed.

Deletion took 1 base off V and 1 base off J, with a span of 8 bases between the germline ends. Via the germline V gene, CDR1 is SGHRS and CDR2 YFSETQ. Measured from the cysteine to the phenylalanine, the CDR3 is 14 residues long. Just CDR3 DNA is preserved here, 42 bases in frame from base 1. This clonotype has a handful of counts. Its antigen has not been determined. Base qualities were left out, and no much larger clone turns up one base away. The clonotype originates from an adult who was a healthcare worker with PCR-confirmed SARS-CoV-2 infection or an uninfected control (not recorded which). The specimen sequenced was whole blood. This sequence uses TRBV5-1 and TRBJ2-5; D gene: possibly TRBD1, on 5 matching bases. The bases read TGCGCCAGCAGCTTGAACAGGCGCCAAGAGACCCAGTACTTC. This is translated as CASSLNRRQETQYF.